This TCR beta chain originates from a study of T cell repertoires in cytomegalovirus infection. Study outcomes and limitations: Dominant in the ex vivo response were TCR beta clonotypes restricted by HLA-C and specific for CMV. Using cumulative public TCR beta family frequency, the authors identified those who carried CMV together with the relevant HLA.

The CDR3 is 14 residues long. Germline CDR1 and CDR2: SGHDT and YYEEEE. The V end was cut by 4 bases, the J end by 7 bases, with 17 bases between. TCRdb used MiXCR to reprocess the reads, holding one entry per CDR3 protein. The sample consists of a few hundred thousand distinct CDR3 sequences, 25% to 35% of them appearing once. This clonotype turned up a few times. Its cognate antigen is unknown. The V and J genes are TRBV5-6 and TRBJ2-5; D call uncertain. The receptor's source is a human donor in good health (CMV status not recorded). Some clones in this sample may be carry-over from other donors' samples. The sequencing used cultured PBMCs, collected from culture after CMV antigen stimulation. The CDR3 region is CASSELKKVGTQYF. The CDR3 DNA is TGTGCCAGCAGCGAATTAAAGAAGGTGGGGACCCAGTACTTC.